Shown below are 3 T cell receptor beta chains from a single sample sequenced in a study of CD8+ T cells in alopecia areata. In each case, RNA was isolated and then reverse transcribed into cDNA as the sequencing template. Some clones are missing from TCRdb's copy, which holds only in-frame ones; the method was immunoSEQ multiplex PCR. The sample has about 200,000 clones, 45% to 70% seen once. The sample comprised CD8+ T cells sorted from blood. These receptor sequences come from a human donor in good health.

The rearrangement uses TRBV27 and TRBJ1-6, with 7 nucleotides matching TRBD1. This CDR3 contains 13 residues. The junction had 12 bases not matched to a gene; V was cut back by 8 bases and J by 14 bases. Per germline, CDR1 MNHEY and CDR2 SMNVEV (reference sequence). The chain's CDR3 is CASSQGVVKSLHF. The CDR3 bases are TGTGCCAGCTCTCAGGGGGTTGTTAAGTCCCTCCACTTT.

The V call is TRBV7-2, the J call TRBJ2-1; maybe TRBD2 (5 bases). The germline V gene has CDR1 SGHTA and CDR2 FQGNSA. The V and J ends lost 5 bases and 3 bases respectively, with 8 bases between them. This CDR3 spans 13 amino acids. CDR3 sequence: CASSRGHYNEQFF. CDR3 coding DNA: TGTGCCAGCAGCCGGGGTCACTACAATGAGCAGTTCTTC.

The chain recombines TRBV25-1 with TRBJ2-7, with D unclear. V was cut by 0 bases and J by 4 bases, with 10 bases left in between. Germline assignment: CDR1 MGHDK and CDR2 SYGVNS. The CDR3 length is 14 residues. The chain's CDR3 is CASSEYIQGYEQYF. CDR3 nucleotides: TGTGCCAGCAGTGAATATATTCAAGGTTACGAGCAGTACTTC.